This T cell receptor (beta chain) was sequenced during a study of blood T cell repertoires in COVID-19. Per the authors' pipeline: The assay estimated nucleated cells by amplifying reference gene primers. Data came from immunoSEQ multiplex PCR; TCRdb stores just in-frame clones and leaves some out. The DNA was the basis for D and trimming; V, J and clone size are from that table. This table has about 210,000 clones, 80% to 90% appearing once. CDR3 length: 15 residues. V lost 5 bases to trimming and J lost 0 bases; unmatched junction nucleotides: 6. The germline CDR1 and CDR2 sequences are MDHEN and SYDVKM.

This clonotype originated in a woman between 40 and 50 years old with acute COVID-19. Sequences were obtained from PBMCs or T cells enriched from blood (not recorded which). The chain links TRBV28 to TRBJ2-7; TRBD1 aligns across 8 bases. CDR3 region: CASSRGQVSSYEQYF. The CDR3 coding sequence is TGTGCCAGCAGTCGGGGACAGGTGAGCTCCTACGAGCAGTACTTC.